The 20 T cell receptor beta chains reported below all come from one sample, sequenced in a study of T-cell reconstitution after alpha-beta-depleted transplantation in children. The TCRbeta library was prepared with unique molecular identifiers. TCRdb recomputed calls from the PCR reads with MiXCR, one row per CDR3 protein. The sample shows around 8,600 distinct CDR3 sequences, 17% of them seen only once. The sample was PBMCs, mostly from graft donor cells, taken 60 days after TCRalphabeta/CD19-depleted stem cell transplant. These receptors originate from a girl less than two years old who had a stem cell transplant for combined immunodeficiency, so the T cells may come from the graft donor.

This clonotype was recorded a few times. The chain uses TRBV5-6 and TRBJ2-4, with D uncertain. Germline CDR1 reads SGHDT; CDR2 reads YYEEEE. The CDR3 has 13 residues. V gave up 4 bases and J gave up 5 bases, with 10 bases separating them. CDR3: CASSHRPQNIQYF. CDR3 bases: TGTGCCAGCAGCCATCGACCCCAAAACATTCAGTACTTC.

The rearrangement uses TRBV19 and TRBJ1-5; 9 positions match TRBD1. The CDR3 has 14 residues. J gave up 4 bases and V 5 bases, and 3 bases lay outside the gene matches. The germline V gene encodes CDR1 LNHDA and CDR2 SQIVND (reference sequence). The CDR3 bases are TGTGCCAGTAGTCCCGGGACAGGGAATCAGCCCCAGCATTTT. Translated: CASSPGTGNQPQHF.

This clonotype was seen many times. V gene TRBV20-1 combines with J gene TRBJ2-7, with TRBD2 identical over 10 bases. Trimming removed 0 bases from V and 2 bases from J; junction bases left unmatched: 4. The CDR3 extends over 15 amino acids. Germline V gene lookup returns CDR1 DFQATT and CDR2 SNEGSKA (reference sequence). CDR3 loop: CSARDASGSTYEQYF. Written as DNA, the CDR3 is TGCAGTGCTAGAGATGCTAGCGGGAGTACCTACGAGCAGTACTTC.

This clonotype came up a few times. V is TRBV11-2 and J is TRBJ2-3; D uncertain. Germline-derived CDR1 and CDR2 are SGHAT and FQNNGV. Trimming cost V 0 bases and J 3 bases, with 1 base left between them. The CDR3 length is 12 residues. Here the CDR3 reads CASSLETDTQYF. The CDR3, as DNA: TGTGCCAGCAGCTTAGAAACAGATACGCAGTATTTT.

This sequence joins TRBV5-1 and TRBJ2-1; TRBD2 matches at 11 bases. The V and J ends lost 5 bases and 10 bases, in that order; junction bases with no gene match: 11. This CDR3 is built from 15 residues. Germline V lookup: CDR1 SGHRS, CDR2 YFSETQ. DNA of the CDR3: TGCGCCAGCAGTACCGGGACTAGCGGTTCTGGGGAGCAGTTCTTC. It codes for CASSTGTSGSGEQFF.

The J gene is TRBJ2-3, the V gene TRBV3-1, with no clear D. CDR1 is LGHDT, CDR2 YNNKEL, per germline (reference sequence). Trimming cost V 3 bases and J 7 bases, with 5 bases left between them. CDR3 length: 11 residues. CDR3 coding DNA: TGTGCCAGCAGCCACGGAAATACGCAGTATTTT. Translation gives CASSHGNTQYF.

This clonotype has more than one count but fewer than ten. V gene TRBV7-2 combines with J gene TRBJ2-3; 7 positions match TRBD2. The trim removed 1 base at V and 13 bases at J, leaving 11 bases unmatched. The germline V gene has CDR1 SGHTA and CDR2 FQGNSA. This CDR3 has 14 residues. CDR3 sequence: CASSLGTLAALEYF. Written as DNA, the CDR3 is TGTGCCAGCAGCTTAGGAACCCTAGCGGCCTTGGAGTATTTT.

As to this clonotype: Just one base apart from a much larger clone, this may be a read error. The chain employs TRBV5-5 and TRBJ2-7; 9 bases are shared with TRBD1. Germline V CDR1 and CDR2: SGHKS, YYEKEE (reference sequence). The CDR3 spans 14 residues. CDR3 protein: CASRQTGGPYERYF. In nucleotides, the CDR3 is TGTGCCAGCCGTCAGACAGGGGGACCCTACGAGCGGTACTTC.

As to this clonotype: With a much larger clone just one base away, this may be a read error. The chain combines TRBV12-3 or TRBV12-4 with TRBJ2-7; D not resolved. V lost 7 bases and J 0 bases, leaving 10 bases between the germline ends. This CDR3 comprises 13 residues. CDR3 amino acids: CASTLDTSYEQYF. Written as DNA, the CDR3 is TGTGCCAGCACCCTTGACACCTCCTACGAGCAGTACTTC.

There are many counts of this clonotype. CDR3 loop: CASSYNQGYYEQYF. CDR3 in DNA: TGTGCCAGCAGTTACAACCAGGGATACTACGAGCAGTACTTC. The chain links TRBV6-5 to TRBJ2-7, with a weak D call TRBD1 (5 bases). The germline V gene encodes CDR1 MNHEY and CDR2 SVGAGI. V lost 2 bases and J lost 3, with 11 bases in between. The CDR3 is 14 amino acids.

This clonotype has a handful of counts. The chain uses TRBV20-1 and TRBJ1-2, with 8 bases fitting TRBD1. V was pared by 6 bases and J by 5 bases, with 8 bases of the junction left unmatched. The CDR3 sequence is 13 residues long. Germline values: CDR1 DFQATT, CDR2 SNEGSKA (reference sequence). The CDR3: CSAPGDRRYGYTF. CDR3 coding DNA: TGCAGTGCGCCCGGGGACAGGCGGTATGGCTACACCTTC.

This clonotype was seen a few times. This chain uses TRBV7-3 with TRBJ1-1; D call uncertain. This CDR3 comprises 11 residues. V was clipped by 5 bases and J by 6 bases, with 7 bases between them. From germline, CDR1 is SGHTA and CDR2 FQGTGA. The CDR3 is CASSRPAEAFF. The CDR3, as DNA: TGTGCCAGCAGCCGGCCAGCTGAAGCTTTCTTT.

This clonotype was picked up one time. This sequence joins TRBV29-1 and TRBJ2-3; TRBD2 agrees at 12 bases. The CDR3 covers 18 residues. In germline, CDR1 is SQVTM, CDR2 ANQGSEA. J lost 0 bases, V lost 7 bases, and 14 bases had no gene match. The CDR3 reads CSGRGELAGGSSTDTQYF. CDR3 bases: TGCAGCGGGCGGGGAGAACTAGCGGGGGGATCTAGCACAGATACGCAGTATTTT.

This chain links TRBV6-5 with TRBJ1-1, with D uncertain. There are 17 residues in the CDR3. The germline V gene has CDR1 MNHEY and CDR2 SVGAGI. The ends were cut back, 7 bases at V and 2 bases at J, with 23 bases in the middle. CDR3 protein: CASIKDPLGRYNTEAFF. DNA of the CDR3: TGTGCCAGCATTAAGGACCCACTGGGGAGGTATAACACTGAAGCTTTCTTT.

This clonotype occurred many times. V is TRBV20-1 and J is TRBJ1-1; 7 bases fit TRBD1. J was trimmed by 0 bases and V by 5 bases; bases with no gene match: 6. The CDR3 has 14 residues. CDR1 DFQATT and CDR2 SNEGSKA come from the germline V gene (reference sequence). This chain's CDR3 is CSALGTVMNTEAFF. For the CDR3, the DNA is TGCAGTGCTCTCGGGACAGTCATGAACACTGAAGCTTTCTTT.

This clonotype was counted ten times or more. The rearrangement uses TRBV6-6 and TRBJ2-3, with a possible D match to TRBD1 (6 bases). This CDR3 contains 20 residues. Between the trimmed V and J ends, which lost 5 bases and 1 base, there was a span of 28 bases. Looked up from germline, CDR1 is MNHNY and CDR2 is SVGAGI (reference sequence). The DNA of the CDR3 is TGTGCCAGCAGTGAGCAGGGGTTTGTGTGGTTCCCCCTTCGCACAGATACGCAGTATTTT. This translates into CASSEQGFVWFPLRTDTQYF.

This clonotype was picked up a small number of times. The V gene is TRBV12-3 or TRBV12-4, the J gene TRBJ1-1; a weak D match, TRBD1 (5 bases). This CDR3 contains 13 residues. V lost 3 bases, J lost 0 bases, and 5 bases lay in between. The CDR3 region is CASSLGVNTEAFF. Here the CDR3 DNA reads TGTGCCAGCAGTTTGGGGGTGAACACTGAAGCTTTCTTT.

This clonotype was observed at least ten times. The rearrangement joins TRBV28 to TRBJ1-1; D is ambiguous. Germline V gene sequence: CDR1 MDHEN, CDR2 SYDVKM. This CDR3 contains 12 residues. Trimming stripped 3 bases from V and 7 bases from J, with 9 bases between. The CDR3 nucleotides are TGTGCCAGCAGTTTGGGAGGCCTTGAAGCTTTCTTT. It codes for CASSLGGLEAFF.

The gene calls are TRBV5-1 and TRBJ2-5; perhaps TRBD2 as D (5 bases). V lost 0 bases and J lost 4, with 7 bases in between. Germline CDR1 and CDR2: SGHRS and YFSETQ. This CDR3 has 13 amino acids. Here the CDR3 DNA reads TGCGCCAGCAGCTTGGGGACTGTAGAGACCCAGTACTTC. This codes for CASSLGTVETQYF.

This clonotype came up many times. The chain recombines TRBV20-1 with TRBJ2-3; D gene unclear. Germline V gene data show CDR1 as DFQATT and CDR2 as SNEGSKA (reference sequence). V was trimmed by 6 bases and J by 0 bases, leaving 16 bases between them. This CDR3 is built from 15 residues. The chain's CDR3 is CSAHSRRTSTDTQYF. CDR3 DNA sequence: TGCAGTGCACATAGCCGACGTACAAGCACAGATACGCAGTATTTT.